One sample yielded the 13 T cell receptor beta chains listed below, sequenced in a study of blood T cell repertoires in COVID-19. Profiled with immunoSEQ multiplex PCR; TCRdb holds only in-frame clones, not every one. The sample includes under 350,000 clones, about 85% of them seen just once. The sequencing sample was made of peripheral blood. The origin of the receptors is a human donor in a cohort sampled during active COVID-19.

The V gene is TRBV4-2, the J gene TRBJ1-1; 8 bases are a match to TRBD1. This CDR3 region has 19 residues. Per the germline V gene, CDR1 is LGHNA and CDR2 is YNFKEQ. V shed 3 bases, J shed 0 bases, and the junction held 15 bases outside the gene matches. CDR3 sequence (DNA): TGTGCCAGCAGCCATACTGTGGGCAGGGGGCGAAGGTTGAACACTGAAGCTTTCTTT. This sequence encodes CASSHTVGRGRRLNTEAFF.

The chain recombines TRBV3-1 (or the pseudogene TRBV3-2) with TRBJ2-1, with 10 positions matching TRBD2. After removal of 4 bases from V and 12 bases from J, the junction contained 18 bases not matched to a gene. Germline lookup yields CDR1 LGHDT and CDR2 YNNKEL (reference sequence). This CDR3 is 17 amino acids long. The CDR3 DNA sequence: TGTGCCAGCAGCCCGACCCCAGGGTCTAGCGGGAGTGGGGGGCAGTTCTTC. Protein sequence: CASSPTPGSSGSGGQFF.

The V and J genes are TRBV3-1 (or the pseudogene TRBV3-2) and TRBJ1-5, with D possibly being TRBD1 (5 bases). Per germline, CDR1 LGHDT and CDR2 YNNKEL (reference sequence). The V gene lost 8 bases and the J gene lost 6 bases, with 14 bases spanning the gap. This CDR3 spans 13 amino acids. This CDR3 is CASGQARGQPQHF. The DNA for the CDR3 is TGTGCCAGCGGTCAGGCAAGGGGTCAGCCCCAGCATTTT.

The genes are TRBV5-4 and TRBJ1-3; D unresolved. The germline gives CDR1 SGHNT, CDR2 YYREEE (reference sequence). Trimming pared 3 bases from V and 0 bases from J, leaving 7 bases between. CDR3 size: 14 residues. The CDR3 DNA follows: TGTGCCAGCAGCTCCCCCTTCTCTGGAAACACCATATATTTT. Translating it yields CASSSPFSGNTIYF.

V is TRBV4-1 and J is TRBJ2-7; 8 nucleotides align to TRBD2. Losses at the gene ends were 0 bases for V and 4 bases for J; bases not matched to a gene: 5. The CDR3 covers 15 residues. The germline CDR1 and CDR2 sequences are MGHRA and YSYEKL. CDR3 DNA: TGCGCCAGCAGCCAAGATCCAGCGGGGGCATACGAGCAGTACTTC. As protein: CASSQDPAGAYEQYF.

V gene TRBV19 combines with J gene TRBJ2-7, with D maybe TRBD2 (6 bases). CDR1 is LNHDA and CDR2 is SQIVND in the germline V gene (reference sequence). The CDR3 has 14 residues. Trimming took 5 bases from V and 2 from J, leaving 13 bases between them. The DNA for the CDR3 is TGTGCCAGTAGTGCCTCCGGGAGAACCTACGAGCAGTACTTC. Amino acid sequence: CASSASGRTYEQYF.

The CDR3 sequence is CASSYLVQSYEQYF. The CDR3 DNA reads TGTGCCAGCAGTTATTTAGTACAGTCCTACGAGCAGTACTTC. V gene TRBV6-2 or TRBV6-3 combines with J gene TRBJ2-7; D unclear. Germline CDR1 MNHEY, CDR2 SVGEGT. CDR3 size: 14 residues. V lost 3 bases and J lost 1, with 10 bases in between.

The rearrangement joins TRBV5-1 to TRBJ2-5; a possible D gene is TRBD1 (6 bases). V lost 0 bases and J lost 0, with 6 bases in between. The length of the CDR3 is 14 residues. In germline, CDR1 is SGHRS, CDR2 YFSETQ. As DNA, the CDR3 is TGCGCCAGCAGCTTGGGGACAGACCAAGAGACCCAGTACTTC. Amino acid sequence: CASSLGTDQETQYF.

A single count supports this clone. The CDR3 bases are TGTGCCACCGTACGGGAGTCCGCTGAAGCTTTCTTT. It translates to CATVRESAEAFF. The V gene is TRBV28, the J gene TRBJ1-1; no firm D call. In germline, CDR1 is MDHEN, CDR2 SYDVKM. V shed 10 bases and J shed 6 bases, with 15 bases lying between them. The length of the CDR3 is 12 residues.

The rearrangement links TRBV4-2 to TRBJ2-5; 7 bases fit TRBD1. Germline V gene data show CDR1 as LGHNA and CDR2 as YNFKEQ. This CDR3 has 17 amino acids. Trimming cost V 4 bases and J 1 base; bases outside gene matches: 12. This chain's CDR3 is CASSLVTGIQSQETQYF. The CDR3 DNA reads TGTGCCAGCAGCCTAGTGACAGGGATCCAGTCCCAAGAGACCCAGTACTTC.

This clone was counted only a few times. The genes are TRBV11-2 and TRBJ1-1; no firm D call. Germline V CDR1 and CDR2: SGHAT, FQNNGV. V lost 3 bases and J 7 bases, leaving 9 bases between the germline ends. The CDR3 consists of 12 residues. The CDR3 coding sequence is TGTGCCAGCAGCTTTGAGAGGTATGAAGCTTTCTTT. It encodes CASSFERYEAFF.

In DNA, the CDR3 is TGTGCCAGCAGCTTAGGCGGGTTACCAGCACACAATGAGCAGTTCTTC. This gives the protein CASSLGGLPAHNEQFF. The chain has TRBV7-6 and TRBJ2-1; weak D call: TRBD2 (5 bases). Germline CDR1 and CDR2: SGHVS and FNYEAQ. The CDR3 is 16 residues long. Trimming pared 1 base from V and 5 bases from J, leaving 15 bases between.

The chain joins TRBV5-5 to TRBJ2-3; 8 nucleotides match TRBD1. J lost 4 bases, V lost 0 bases, and 7 bases had no gene match. The CDR3 is made up of 16 amino acids. CDR1 SGHKS and CDR2 YYEKEE come from the germline V gene (reference sequence). CDR3 sequence: CASSLVLAGGADTQYF. In nucleotides, the CDR3 is TGTGCCAGCAGCTTGGTGTTGGCAGGGGGCGCAGATACGCAGTATTTT.